The clone carrying this T cell receptor (beta chain) was seen once. Its antigen is still unknown. The sample is drawn from a study of radiotherapy plus CTLA-4 blockade in lung cancer. General study results and limits: Interferon-beta, together with early blood T cell clone dynamics, reportedly best predicted response.

Measured with immunoSEQ multiplex PCR; TCRdb has only the in-frame clones, and not every one. This table holds more than 90,000 clones, more than 65% found once. Germline CDR1 is LNHDA and CDR2 is SQIVND (reference sequence). The V end lost 6 bases, the J end lost 5 bases, and 13 bases lay between the germline ends. The CDR3 spans 13 residues. The V and J genes are TRBV19 and TRBJ2-5; D gene uncertain. The sequence derives from a human donor with non-small cell lung cancer who had a partial response to radiotherapy plus ipilimumab. Sequencing used peripheral blood, obtained from a patient treated with radiotherapy plus ipilimumab. DNA of the CDR3: TGTGCCAGTAGATCTATCGGCAGGGAGACCCAGTACTTC. Translated: CASRSIGRETQYF.